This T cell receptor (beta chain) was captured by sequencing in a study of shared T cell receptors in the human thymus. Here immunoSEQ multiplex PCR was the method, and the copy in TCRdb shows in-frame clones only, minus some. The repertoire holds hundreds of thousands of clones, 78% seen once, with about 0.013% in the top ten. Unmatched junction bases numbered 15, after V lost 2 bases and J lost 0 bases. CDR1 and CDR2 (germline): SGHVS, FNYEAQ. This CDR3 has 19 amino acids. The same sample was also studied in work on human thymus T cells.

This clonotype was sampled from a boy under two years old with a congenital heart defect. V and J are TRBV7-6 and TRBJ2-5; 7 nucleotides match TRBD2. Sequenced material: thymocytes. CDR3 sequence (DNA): TGTGCCAGCAGCTTAAGCGGGCGCATGAGCGGGATGTACCAAGAGACCCAGTACTTC. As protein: CASSLSGRMSGMYQETQYF.